Presented here are 20 T cell receptor beta chains from one specimen sequenced in a study of CDR3 diversity in severe acne. TCRdb fed the PCR reads into MiXCR, producing one record per CDR3 protein. The profile shows 85,000 to 120,000 distinct CDR3 sequences, 45% to 60% of them singletons. The sample consisted of blood. Every receptor here comes from a male donor with acne.

This rearrangement joins TRBV11-2 to TRBJ1-2, with a weak D call TRBD1 (5 bases). Trimming took off 3 bases at V and 5 bases at J, with 13 bases between the two ends. CDR1 and CDR2 from the germline V gene are SGHAT and FQNNGV. The CDR3 covers 14 residues. The CDR3 bases are TGTGCCAGCAGCTTTAGCAGGGAGGGGTATGGCTACACCTTC. Translating gives CASSFSREGYGYTF.

In the case of this clonotype: This could be a read error, since a much larger clone is one nucleotide away. The chain joins TRBV7-3 to TRBJ2-1; D is undetermined. CDR1 is SGHTA, CDR2 FQGTGA, per germline. Trimming shortened V by 5 bases and J by 2 bases, and 16 bases separated the two germline ends. The CDR3 is made up of 16 amino acids. The CDR3 loop reads CASSPFPLCPYNEQFF. CDR3 sequence (DNA): TGTGCCAGCAGCCCCTTCCCACTGTGCCCCTACAATGAGCAGTTCTTC.

This clonotype came up a few times. The chain couples TRBV20-1 to TRBJ2-1, with D perhaps TRBD2 (7 bases). V was clipped by 7 bases and J by 9 bases, with 16 bases between them. Looked up from germline, CDR1 is DFQATT and CDR2 is SNEGSKA (reference sequence). The CDR3 has 12 amino acids. In DNA form, the CDR3 reads TGCAGTGACGAGGGGGGAGGGAGTGAGCAGTTCTTC. Encoded protein: CSDEGGGSEQFF.

This CDR3 reads CASAAGQGWPDTQYF. DNA of the CDR3: TGTGCCAGCGCTGCTGGACAGGGGTGGCCAGATACGCAGTATTTT. The chain couples TRBV7-3 to TRBJ2-3, with 9 bases lining up with TRBD1. Germline V gene sequence: CDR1 SGHTA, CDR2 FQGTGA. Trimming at V came to 8 bases and at J to 4 bases, leaving 10 bases not matched to a gene. The CDR3 totals 15 residues.

This rearrangement joins TRBV28 to TRBJ2-7, with 9 bases aligning to TRBD1. Per germline, CDR1 MDHEN and CDR2 SYDVKM. This CDR3 spans 13 amino acids. V trimming: 6 bases; J trimming: 6 bases; junction bases outside the gene matches: 6. The CDR3, as DNA: TGTGCCAGCAGGCCCGGGACAGGGAGCGAGCAGTACTTC. Protein sequence: CASRPGTGSEQYF. The complete variable domain, with remaining parts taken from reference TRBV28 and TRBJ2-7, reads DVKVTQSSRYLVKRTGEKVFLECVQDMDHENMFWYRQDPGLGLRLIYFSYDVKMKEKGDIPEGYSVSREKKERFSLILESASTNQTSMYLCASRPGTGSEQYFGPGTRLTVT.

In regard to this clonotype: Just one base apart from a much larger clone, this may be a read error. The chain is built from TRBV6-1 and TRBJ2-7, with 7 positions matching TRBD1. CDR1 is MNHNS, CDR2 SASEGT, per germline. The CDR3 totals 17 residues. CDR3 protein: CASSPGGAGGYSYKQYF. CDR3 in DNA: TGTGCCAGCAGTCCCGGAGGAGCAGGGGGATACTCCTACAAGCAGTACTTC.

This clonotype was seen ten or more times. The chain combines TRBV2 with TRBJ2-7, with a possible D match to TRBD1 (5 bases). V lost 7 bases and J 4 bases, leaving 8 bases between the germline ends. The CDR3 spans 11 residues. Per the germline V gene, CDR1 is SNHLY and CDR2 is FYNNEI. CDR3 sequence (DNA): TGTGCCAGCAAACAGGAGTACGAGCAGTACTTC. This encodes CASKQEYEQYF.

The gene calls are TRBV7-9 and TRBJ1-5, with no clear D. V gave up 6 bases and J gave up 9 bases, with 18 bases separating them. CDR1 is SEHNR and CDR2 is FQNEAQ in the germline V gene (reference sequence). The CDR3 sequence is 14 residues long. CDR3 region: CASSLSSSGRPQHF. The CDR3 region has the DNA TGTGCCAGCAGTCTATCGTCTAGCGGGAGGCCCCAGCATTTT.

The chain carries TRBV29-1 and TRBJ2-1, with TRBD2 identical over 12 bases. Germline assignment: CDR1 SQVTM and CDR2 ANQGSEA. CDR3 size: 14 residues. Trimming cost V 6 bases and J 4 bases; bases outside gene matches: 4. The CDR3 spells CSVRGTSGYNEQFF. The CDR3, as DNA: TGCAGCGTCCGGGGGACTAGCGGGTACAATGAGCAGTTCTTC.

The chain combines TRBV25-1 with TRBJ2-5, with D maybe TRBD1 (6 bases). There are 16 residues in the CDR3. V was trimmed by 0 bases and J by 3 bases, leaving 14 bases between them. CDR1 and CDR2 from the germline V gene are MGHDK and SYGVNS. CDR3 sequence reads: CASSEYKAGVKETQYF. CDR3 in DNA: TGTGCCAGCAGTGAATATAAGGCAGGGGTAAAAGAGACCCAGTACTTC.

The chain uses TRBV20-1 and TRBJ2-1, with D maybe TRBD1 (6 bases). Per the germline V gene, CDR1 is DFQATT and CDR2 is SNEGSKA (reference sequence). CDR3 length equals 14 residues. CDR3 nucleotides: TGCAGCTTGGAACAGGGAGTTAGGGACAATGAGCAGTTCTTC. This translates into CSLEQGVRDNEQFF.

The J gene is TRBJ1-2, the V gene TRBV12-3 or TRBV12-4; maybe TRBD1 (6 bases). Trimming left V 4 bases short and J 1 base short, with 13 bases between. CDR3 length: 15 residues. The CDR3 region has the DNA TGTGCCAGCAGTTACTCGGGACACCGTAACTATGGCTACACCTTC. It yields the protein CASSYSGHRNYGYTF.

V gene TRBV25-1 combines with J gene TRBJ2-2, with a tentative D call TRBD1 (6 bases). The CDR3 covers 12 residues. V lost 10 bases to trimming and J lost 4 bases, with 10 bases between them. Germline CDR1 reads MGHDK; CDR2 reads SYGVNS. The CDR3 reads CATGQLTGELFF. CDR3 in DNA: TGTGCCACCGGACAGCTCACCGGGGAGCTGTTTTTT.

V and J are TRBV3-1 and TRBJ1-6; TRBD1 matches at 10 bases. The CDR3 runs 16 residues. V gave up 2 bases and J gave up 8 bases; unmatched junction bases: 6. The germline CDR1 and CDR2 sequences are LGHDT and YNNKEL (reference sequence). CDR3 protein: CASSQLTTGGDSPLHF. The CDR3, as DNA: TGTGCCAGCAGCCAATTGACGACAGGGGGCGATTCACCCCTCCACTTT.

This clonotype was seen only once. The chain couples TRBV7-9 to TRBJ2-7; the D is unclear. Germline V gene data show CDR1 as SEHNR and CDR2 as FQNEAQ (reference sequence). The CDR3 totals 14 residues. V shed 1 base and J shed 1 base, with 8 bases lying between them. DNA of the CDR3: TGTGCCAGCAGCTTAGAAGACAAATCCTACGAGCAGTACTTC. It encodes CASSLEDKSYEQYF. The entire variable domain, with the rest obtained from reference TRBV7-9 and TRBJ2-7, is as follows: DTGVSQNPRHKITKRGQNVTFRCDPISEHNRLYWYRQTLGQGPEFLTYFQNEAQLEKSRLLSDRFSAERPKGSFSTLEIQRTEQGDSAMYLCASSLEDKSYEQYFGPGTRLTVT.

This clonotype turned up a few times. The chain links TRBV5-1 to TRBJ1-2, with 9 bases matching TRBD1. V shed 6 bases, J shed 1 base, and the junction held 10 bases outside the gene matches. The CDR3 length is 16 residues. Germline CDR1 reads SGHRS; CDR2 reads YFSETQ. The CDR3 DNA is TGCGCCAGCAAACCGGGACAGGGTCTATTTAACTATGGCTACACCTTC. This sequence encodes CASKPGQGLFNYGYTF.

This clonotype occurred a few times. This rearrangement joins TRBV7-6 to TRBJ2-2, with 15 nucleotides matching TRBD2. With 5 bases clipped from V and 8 bases from J, the junction kept 12 bases outside the gene matches. The CDR3 has 18 amino acids. Germline V CDR1 and CDR2: SGHVS, FNYEAQ. The chain's CDR3 is CASSTGLAGGPSWGELFF. The CDR3 nucleotides are TGTGCCAGCAGCACCGGACTAGCGGGAGGGCCTTCGTGGGGGGAGCTGTTTTTT.

This clonotype has more than one count but fewer than ten. The rearrangement uses TRBV7-9 and TRBJ2-7; 8 bases match TRBD2. V was clipped by 6 bases and J by 1 base; unmatched bases: 8. Per the germline V gene, CDR1 is SEHNR and CDR2 is FQNEAQ (reference sequence). This CDR3 has 15 residues. The CDR3 DNA reads as TGTGCCAGCAGACCCCGAGCGGGAGAATCCTACGAGCAGTACTTC. Amino acid sequence: CASRPRAGESYEQYF.

This chain links TRBV19 with TRBJ2-1, with 14 bases identical to TRBD2. V shed 5 bases and J 7 bases; nucleotides not matched to a gene: 4. This CDR3 has 15 amino acids. Germline assignment: CDR1 LNHDA and CDR2 SQIVND (reference sequence). The CDR3 bases are TGTGCCAGTAGTGCGACTAGCGGGAGGGTAAATGAGCAGTTCTTC. This translates into CASSATSGRVNEQFF. Drawing the rest from reference TRBV19 and TRBJ2-1, the complete variable domain is DGGITQSPKYLFRKEGQNVTLSCEQNLNHDAMYWYRQDPGQGLRLIYYSQIVNDFQKGDIAEGYSVSREKKESFPLTVTSAQKNPTAFYLCASSATSGRVNEQFFGPGTRLTVL.

The J gene is TRBJ2-3, the V gene TRBV10-3, with D maybe TRBD2 (5 bases). In germline, CDR1 is ENHRY, CDR2 SYGVKD. Trimming cost V 10 bases and J 4 bases, with 30 bases left between them. The CDR3 consists of 18 residues. This chain's CDR3 is CATRTLASLSVFADTQYF. CDR3 nucleotide sequence: TGTGCCACCCGAACTCTTGCTAGCCTATCGGTCTTCGCAGATACGCAGTATTTT.